The rows below give T cell receptor beta chains drawn from one sample of a study of blood T cell repertoires in COVID-19. Repertoires were generated with immunoSEQ multiplex PCR, while TCRdb's copy carries only in-frame clones and drops some. Of about 70,000 clones listed, 80% are singletons. The sample consisted of peripheral blood. All receptors come from an older man who had recovered from COVID-19. Each CDR3 is given with its conserved first and last residue. D genes are given only for firm matches. Expanded clones are given a class, and other clones once, few, many or no size at all.

V gene: TRBV28; clone size: few; J gene: TRBJ1-1; D gene: -; CDR3 DNA: TGTGCCACTACTTTGCGTGGACAGATGAACACTGAAGCTTTCTTT; CDR3 protein: CATTLRGQMNTEAFF
V gene: TRBV5-6; clone size: -; J gene: TRBJ2-5; D gene: -; CDR3 DNA: TGTGCCAGCAGGCGCCTACAGACACAAGAGACCCAGTACTTC; CDR3 protein: CASRRLQTQETQYF
V gene: TRBV30; clone size: -; J gene: TRBJ2-7; D gene: -; CDR3 DNA: TGTGCCTGGTCTGACACCTACGAGCAGTACTTC; CDR3 protein: CAWSDTYEQYF
V gene: TRBV12-5; clone size: once; J gene: TRBJ2-5; D gene: -; CDR3 DNA: TGTGCTAGTGGTTTGGGGGACAAGGAGACCCAGTACTTC; CDR3 protein: CASGLGDKETQYF
V gene: TRBV5-1; clone size: -; J gene: TRBJ2-7; D gene: TRBD1; CDR3 DNA: TGCGCCAGCAGCAAGGCCGGGACAGTAAGCTCCTACGAGCAGTACTTC; CDR3 protein: CASSKAGTVSSYEQYF
V gene: TRBV20-1; clone size: -; J gene: TRBJ2-5; D gene: -; CDR3 DNA: TGCAGTGCTAGACCTAGAGAGACCCAGTACTTC; CDR3 protein: CSARPRETQYF
V gene: TRBV6-1; clone size: few; J gene: TRBJ1-3; D gene: -; CDR3 DNA: TGTGCCAGCAGTGAGGGCAGGGGTCCTGGAAACACCATATATTTT; CDR3 protein: CASSEGRGPGNTIYF
V gene: TRBV7-6; clone size: -; J gene: TRBJ2-1; D gene: TRBD2; CDR3 DNA: TGTGCCAGCAGCTTAGCGGCTAGCGGGTACAATGAGCAGTTCTTC; CDR3 protein: CASSLAASGYNEQFF
V gene: TRBV27; clone size: -; J gene: TRBJ1-4; D gene: TRBD1; CDR3 DNA: TGTGCCAGCTCGGGACAGGGGTACGAAAAACTGTTTTTT; CDR3 protein: CASSGQGYEKLFF
V gene: TRBV5-6; clone size: -; J gene: TRBJ2-3; D gene: -; CDR3 DNA: TGTGCCAGCAGCCCCACCTACCAGACAGGGAGGTGGTCAGATACGCAGTATTTT; CDR3 protein: CASSPTYQTGRWSDTQYF
V gene: TRBV19; clone size: -; J gene: TRBJ2-7; D gene: TRBD1; CDR3 DNA: TGTGCCAGTAGACCACGCTTTGGACAGGGGGTGTACGAGCAGTACTTC; CDR3 protein: CASRPRFGQGVYEQYF
V gene: TRBV24-1; clone size: -; J gene: TRBJ2-3; D gene: TRBD1; CDR3 DNA: TGTGCCACCAGTGACCGACAGGGGACAGATACGCAGTATTTT; CDR3 protein: CATSDRQGTDTQYF
V gene: TRBV29-1; clone size: -; J gene: TRBJ2-3; D gene: -; CDR3 DNA: TGCAGCGTTGATACGGGGTGGACAGATACGCAGTATTTT; CDR3 protein: CSVDTGWTDTQYF
V gene: TRBV7-2; clone size: -; J gene: TRBJ2-1; D gene: -; CDR3 DNA: TGTGCCAGCAGGGGGGAATTAGACAGGACCCACAATGAGCAGTTCTTC; CDR3 protein: CASRGELDRTHNEQFF
V gene: TRBV2; clone size: -; J gene: TRBJ2-1; D gene: TRBD2; CDR3 DNA: TGTGCCAGCAGAGCGGGAGAGGAAAATGAGCAGTTCTTC; CDR3 protein: CASRAGEENEQFF
V gene: TRBV7-3; clone size: -; J gene: TRBJ2-2; D gene: -; CDR3 DNA: TGTGCCAGCAGCCGCGGGATGCCCCCCACCGGGGAGCTGTTTTTT; CDR3 protein: CASSRGMPPTGELFF
V gene: TRBV6-5; clone size: few; J gene: TRBJ2-7; D gene: -; CDR3 DNA: TGTGCCAGCAGCCACAGTCAGGTCAACTCCTACGAGCAGTACTTC; CDR3 protein: CASSHSQVNSYEQYF
V gene: TRBV11-3; clone size: -; J gene: TRBJ1-5; D gene: -; CDR3 DNA: TGTGCCAGCAGCTTATCGGGCAGGGAACGTAGCAATCAGCCCCAGCATTTT; CDR3 protein: CASSLSGRERSNQPQHF
V gene: TRBV27; clone size: -; J gene: TRBJ2-7; D gene: TRBD2; CDR3 DNA: TGTGCCAGCAGGGTCGCGGGAGGGCCGGGTGAGCAGTACTTC; CDR3 protein: CASRVAGGPGEQYF
V gene: TRBV12-5; clone size: -; J gene: TRBJ2-6; D gene: -; CDR3 DNA: TGTGCTAGTGGTTTCTGGGGGGCTGGGGCCAACGTCCTGACTTTC; CDR3 protein: CASGFWGAGANVLTF
V gene: TRBV7-2; clone size: -; J gene: TRBJ2-2; D gene: TRBD2; CDR3 DNA: TGTGCCAGCAGCTTTCTAGCGGGAAACACCGGGGAGCTGTTTTTT; CDR3 protein: CASSFLAGNTGELFF
V gene: TRBV6-2/TRBV6-3; clone size: -; J gene: TRBJ2-1; D gene: -; CDR3 DNA: TGTGCCAGCAGTTCACAGGGTCGCAATGAGCAGTTCTTC; CDR3 protein: CASSSQGRNEQFF
V gene: TRBV9; clone size: -; J gene: TRBJ2-3; D gene: TRBD1; CDR3 DNA: TGTGCCAGCAGCTCCCCGGACAGGGTTGGGACAGATACGCAGTATTTT; CDR3 protein: CASSSPDRVGTDTQYF
V gene: TRBV5-1; clone size: -; J gene: TRBJ1-1; D gene: TRBD1; CDR3 DNA: TGCGCCAGCAGCGGTACAGGGGGCAAGGGCACTGAAGCTTTCTTT; CDR3 protein: CASSGTGGKGTEAFF
V gene: TRBV30; clone size: -; J gene: TRBJ2-5; D gene: -; CDR3 DNA: TGTGCCTGGAGTGTTCGGGGGGCGATGGGAGAGACCCAGTACTTC; CDR3 protein: CAWSVRGAMGETQYF
V gene: TRBV30; clone size: -; J gene: TRBJ2-7; D gene: -; CDR3 DNA: TGTGCCTGGAGTGTTGGAGGCCACGAGCAGTACTTC; CDR3 protein: CAWSVGGHEQYF
V gene: TRBV27; clone size: -; J gene: TRBJ2-7; D gene: TRBD2; CDR3 DNA: TGTGCCAGCAGTTTATGGTTAGCGGGAGGGATCTACGAGCAGTACTTC; CDR3 protein: CASSLWLAGGIYEQYF
V gene: TRBV12-5; clone size: few; J gene: TRBJ1-5; D gene: -; CDR3 DNA: TGTGCTAGTGGTTTGGACAGGGCTCAGCCCCAGCATTTT; CDR3 protein: CASGLDRAQPQHF
V gene: TRBV14; clone size: once; J gene: TRBJ1-4; D gene: TRBD1; CDR3 DNA: TGTGCCAGCAGCCGACGACAGGGGGCTGTTGAAAAACTGTTTTTT; CDR3 protein: CASSRRQGAVEKLFF
V gene: TRBV7-9; clone size: once; J gene: TRBJ2-1; D gene: -; CDR3 DNA: TGTGCCAGCAGCTTATCTACGTCCCGCAATGAGCAGTTCTTC; CDR3 protein: CASSLSTSRNEQFF
V gene: TRBV27; clone size: -; J gene: TRBJ2-7; D gene: -; CDR3 DNA: TGTGCCAGCAGTTTTGGGCAGAACACCTACGAGCAGTACTTC; CDR3 protein: CASSFGQNTYEQYF
V gene: TRBV6-5; clone size: -; J gene: TRBJ2-5; D gene: -; CDR3 DNA: TGTGCCAGCAGCAACGGACAGATTCAAGAGACCCAGTACTTC; CDR3 protein: CASSNGQIQETQYF
V gene: TRBV5-6; clone size: -; J gene: TRBJ1-2; D gene: TRBD1; CDR3 DNA: TGTGCCAGCAGCCCTATCTCGACAGGGACTCATGGCTACACCTTC; CDR3 protein: CASSPISTGTHGYTF
V gene: TRBV28; clone size: -; J gene: TRBJ2-3; D gene: -; CDR3 DNA: TGTGCCAGCAGTTTATTCCAGGGAACAGATACGCAGTATTTT; CDR3 protein: CASSLFQGTDTQYF
V gene: TRBV3-1/TRBV3-2; clone size: -; J gene: TRBJ1-2; D gene: -; CDR3 DNA: TGTGCCAGCAGCCAAGATCTGCGGCGGAGCTATGGCCACACCTTC; CDR3 protein: CASSQDLRRSYGHTF
V gene: TRBV9; clone size: -; J gene: TRBJ1-1; D gene: TRBD1; CDR3 DNA: TGTGCCAGCAGCAACAGGGGGGAGAACACTGAAGCTTTCTTT; CDR3 protein: CASSNRGENTEAFF
V gene: TRBV7-9; clone size: -; J gene: TRBJ1-3; D gene: TRBD1; CDR3 DNA: TGTGCCAGCAGCTTAGCTTCGGGACAGGGGCTCCCTGGAAACACCATATATTTT; CDR3 protein: CASSLASGQGLPGNTIYF
V gene: TRBV7-9; clone size: -; J gene: TRBJ2-3; D gene: -; CDR3 DNA: TGTGCCAGCTCCCGGACAGCGAGCACAGATACGCAGTATTTT; CDR3 protein: CASSRTASTDTQYF